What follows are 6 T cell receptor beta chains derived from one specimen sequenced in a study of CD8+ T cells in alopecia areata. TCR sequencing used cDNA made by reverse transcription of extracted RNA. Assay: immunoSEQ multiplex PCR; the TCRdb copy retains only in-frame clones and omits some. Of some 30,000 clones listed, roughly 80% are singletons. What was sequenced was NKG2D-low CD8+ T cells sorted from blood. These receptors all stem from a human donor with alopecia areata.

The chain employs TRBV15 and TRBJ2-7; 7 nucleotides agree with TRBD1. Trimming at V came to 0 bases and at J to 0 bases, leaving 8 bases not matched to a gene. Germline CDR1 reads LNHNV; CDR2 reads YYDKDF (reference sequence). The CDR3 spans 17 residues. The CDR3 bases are TGTGCCACCAGCAGAGATCCGGGACAGTACCTCTCCTACGAGCAGTACTTC. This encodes CATSRDPGQYLSYEQYF.

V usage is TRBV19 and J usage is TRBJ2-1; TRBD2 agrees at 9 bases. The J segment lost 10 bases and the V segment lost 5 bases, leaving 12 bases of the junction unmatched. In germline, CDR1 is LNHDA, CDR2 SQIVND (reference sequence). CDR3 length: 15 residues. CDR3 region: CASSPLRTSVVEQFF. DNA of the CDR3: TGTGCCAGTAGTCCTTTGAGGACTAGCGTCGTCGAGCAGTTCTTC.

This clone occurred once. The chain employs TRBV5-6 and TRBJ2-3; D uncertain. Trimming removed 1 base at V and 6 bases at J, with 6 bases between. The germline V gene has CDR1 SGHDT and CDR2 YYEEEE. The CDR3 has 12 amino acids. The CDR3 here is CASSLMGDTQYF. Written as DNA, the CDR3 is TGTGCCAGCAGCTTGATGGGGGATACGCAGTATTTT.

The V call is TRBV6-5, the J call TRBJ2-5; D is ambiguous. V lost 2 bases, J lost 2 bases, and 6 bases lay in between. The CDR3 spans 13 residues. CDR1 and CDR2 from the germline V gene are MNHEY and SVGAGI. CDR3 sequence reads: CASSYVVQETQYF. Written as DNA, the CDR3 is TGTGCCAGCAGTTACGTGGTTCAAGAGACCCAGTACTTC.

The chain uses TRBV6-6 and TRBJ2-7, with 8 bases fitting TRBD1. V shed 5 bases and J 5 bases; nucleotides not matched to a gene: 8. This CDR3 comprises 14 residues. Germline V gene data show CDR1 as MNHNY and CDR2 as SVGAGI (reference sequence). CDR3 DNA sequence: TGTGCCAGCAGTCCCGGGACAGGTCTCGACGAGCAGTACTTC. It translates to CASSPGTGLDEQYF.

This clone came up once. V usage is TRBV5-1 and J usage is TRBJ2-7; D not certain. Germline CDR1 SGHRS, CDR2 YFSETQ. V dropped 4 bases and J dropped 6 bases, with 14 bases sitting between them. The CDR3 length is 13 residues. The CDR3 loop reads CASSDNLNVEQYF. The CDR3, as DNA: TGCGCCAGCAGCGATAACCTCAACGTCGAGCAGTACTTC.